This TCR beta chain emerged from a study of control samples from healthy donors and cancer patients. Some clones are missing from TCRdb's copy, which holds only in-frame ones; the method was immunoSEQ multiplex PCR. The top ten clones hold around 6% of a sample with 130,000 or so clones, approximately 92% of them seen once. Sequenced material: blood. The source is a man aged 18 to 29 in good health.

The chain's CDR3 is CASRYFLTGGGSPLHF. DNA of the CDR3: TGTGCCAGCAGATACTTCCTGACAGGGGGCGGTTCACCCCTCCACTTT. The genes are TRBV28 and TRBJ1-6, with 10 bases that match TRBD1. Trimming cost V 6 bases and J 9 bases; bases outside gene matches: 11. The CDR3 sequence is 16 residues long. Germline loops: CDR1 MDHEN, CDR2 SYDVKM.